This entry is about one TCR beta chain. What it binds is unknown. These data belong to a study of beta chain features in type 1 diabetes. At the level of the study: Examination spanned 100 million to 130 million sorted cells from all samples.

V shed 5 bases and J 0 bases; nucleotides not matched to a gene: 3. Germline V lookup: CDR1 SGHTA, CDR2 FQGNSA. The CDR3 extends over 15 amino acids. The study, taken as a whole, reports: For patients, the naive, central memory and Treg TCRB repertoires appeared more alike than for healthy donors. Moderately but significantly shorter TCRB CDR3s were found in Type 1 diabetes patients in all four CD4+ subsets.

Expressed TCRB transcripts were sequenced because the entire RNA isolate underwent reverse transcription. Assay used: immunoSEQ multiplex PCR; TCRdb lists only in-frame clones, some missing. The sample records more than 250,000 clones, roughly 20% being singletons. Without exception, sorted populations had purity beyond 95%. The TCR sequence derives from a woman aged 35 to 49 with type 1 diabetes. The chain is built from TRBV7-2 and TRBJ2-1; 8 positions agree with TRBD2. What was sequenced was naive CD4+ T cells from blood. The chain's CDR3 is CASSPTSDSYNEQFF. Here the CDR3 DNA reads TGTGCCAGCAGCCCGACTAGCGACTCCTACAATGAGCAGTTCTTC.